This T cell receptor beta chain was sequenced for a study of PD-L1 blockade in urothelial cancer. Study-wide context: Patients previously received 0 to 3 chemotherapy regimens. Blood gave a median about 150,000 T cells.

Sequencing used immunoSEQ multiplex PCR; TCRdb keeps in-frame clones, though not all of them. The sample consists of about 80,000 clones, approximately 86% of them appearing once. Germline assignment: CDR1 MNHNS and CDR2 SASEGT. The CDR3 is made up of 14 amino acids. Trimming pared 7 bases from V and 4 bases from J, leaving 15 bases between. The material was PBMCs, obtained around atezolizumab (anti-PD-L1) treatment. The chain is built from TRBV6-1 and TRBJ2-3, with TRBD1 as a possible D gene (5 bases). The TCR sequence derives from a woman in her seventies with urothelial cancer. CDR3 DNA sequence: TGTGCCAGCAAAACGCAGACAGATGCAGATACGCAGTATTTT. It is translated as CASKTQTDADTQYF.